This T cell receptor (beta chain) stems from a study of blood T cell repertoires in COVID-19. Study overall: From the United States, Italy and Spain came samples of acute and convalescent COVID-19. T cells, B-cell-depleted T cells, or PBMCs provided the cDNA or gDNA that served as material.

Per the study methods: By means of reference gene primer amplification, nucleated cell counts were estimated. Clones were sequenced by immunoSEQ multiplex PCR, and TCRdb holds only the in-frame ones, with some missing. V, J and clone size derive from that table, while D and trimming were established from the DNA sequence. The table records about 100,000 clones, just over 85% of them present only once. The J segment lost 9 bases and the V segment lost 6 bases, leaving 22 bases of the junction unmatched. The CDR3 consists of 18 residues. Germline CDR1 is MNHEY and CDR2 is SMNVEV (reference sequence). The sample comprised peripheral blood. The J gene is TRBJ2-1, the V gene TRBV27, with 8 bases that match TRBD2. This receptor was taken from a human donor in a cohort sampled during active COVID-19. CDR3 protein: CASSRDRAGTRGQGEQFF. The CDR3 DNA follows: TGTGCCAGCAGCCGCGACCGAGCCGGGACTAGAGGGCAGGGTGAGCAGTTCTTC.